This T cell receptor beta chain was sequenced for a study of shared clonotypes between healthy human individuals. CD8 cells classed as naive were CD45RO-negative and positively selected for CCR7, excluding terminally differentiated effector memory CD45RA+ cells. Germline V gene lookup returns CDR1 MDHEN and CDR2 SYDVKM. The CDR3 loop spans 16 amino acids. Trimming removed 5 bases from V and 4 bases from J; junction bases left unmatched: 6. This table comes from immunoSEQ multiplex PCR, and its TCRdb copy is limited to in-frame clones, with some not included. The sample includes approximately 1.9 million clones, about 94% of them seen just once.

The chain joins TRBV28 to TRBJ2-3, with 13 nucleotides matching TRBD2. The specimen was naive CD8+ T cells from PBMCs. The sequence derives from a man between 18 and 35 years old in good health. Some clones in this sample may be carry-over from other donors' samples. The chain's CDR3 is CASSPGTSGIADTQYF. DNA of the CDR3: TGTGCCAGCAGTCCCGGGACTAGCGGGATTGCAGATACGCAGTATTTT.